This T cell receptor (beta chain) was observed in a study of long-term antiretroviral therapy in people with HIV. Overall study results and limits: Nothing was known about ART adherence, viral resistance or changes in therapy. HIV repertoires had narrower CDR3 length ranges than controls. Diversity rose after ART but stayed below transplant donor controls.

On this clone: Its cognate antigen is unknown.

Germline loops: CDR1 KGHSH, CDR2 LQKENI. The CDR3 extends over 15 amino acids. The V segment lost 6 bases and the J segment 5 bases; nucleotides outside the gene matches: 5. Specimens held roughly 0.9-11 million cryopreserved PBMC prior to DNA extraction. The libraries were made with immunoSEQ v3.0 at survey level. TCRdb's copy holds only in-frame clones and misses some; the assay was immunoSEQ multiplex PCR. The sample has tens of thousands of clones; around 96% are singletons. The chain combines TRBV18 with TRBJ2-2; 11 nucleotides line up with TRBD2. This receptor was identified in a man aged 25 to 45 with HIV. The material sequenced was unsorted PBMCs, taken approximately 6.8 years after starting antiretroviral therapy. The CDR3 nucleotides are TGTGCCAGCTCTCCGACTAGCGGGAAGACCGGGGAGCTGTTTTTT. It encodes CASSPTSGKTGELFF.